The 12 T cell receptor beta chains in this list originate from one sample, sequenced in a study of identical twins. Via MiXCR, TCRdb re-called the 5' RACE reads, giving one row per CDR3 protein. The sample has about 240,000 distinct CDR3 sequences, about 13% seen once. These data were likewise used in another study, on yellow fever vaccine responses in identical twins.

The sequenced sample was memory (CD45RO+) T cells sorted from blood. The receptor source for this set is a woman younger than 30 in good health.

As to this clonotype: A read error may produce the germline difference seen at one junction end. CDR3 DNA sequence: TGTGCCAGTAGTTCGCCTCGCTTC. Residues: CASSSPRF. The chain combines TRBV19 with TRBJ2-7, with D hard to call. Germline assignment: CDR1 LNHDA and CDR2 SQIVND (reference sequence). This CDR3 contains 8 residues.

The chain recombines TRBV24-1 with TRBJ2-1; TRBD2 matches 10 bases. Germline V gives CDR1 KGHDR, CDR2 SFDVKD. There are 17 residues in the CDR3. V was clipped by 3 bases and J by 0 bases; unmatched bases: 4. The CDR3 loop reads CATSDPGLASSYNEQFF. CDR3 sequence (DNA): TGTGCCACCAGTGATCCGGGACTAGCGAGCTCCTACAATGAGCAGTTCTTC.

This clonotype was recorded a few times. Sequence at one end of the junction differs from germline and may be a read error. J is TRBJ2-2 and V is TRBV7-7; 7 nucleotides match TRBD1. This CDR3 is 16 amino acids long. Germline CDR1 is SSHAT and CDR2 is FNYEAQ (reference sequence). Here the CDR3 reads CASSFARDRNTGELFF. The CDR3 nucleotides are TGTGCTAGCAGCTTCGCACGGGACAGGAACACCGGGGAGCTGTTTTTT. Complete variable domain (other parts from reference TRBV7-7 and TRBJ2-2): GAGVSQSPRYKVTKRGQDVTLRCDPISSHATLYWYQQALGQGPEFLTYFNYEAQPDKSGLPSDRFSAERPEGSISTLTIQRTEQRDSAMYRCASSFARDRNTGELFFGEGSRLTVL.

This clonotype was seen a handful of times. The chain links TRBV6-2 or TRBV6-3 to TRBJ2-2; D is unclear. The V and J ends lost 6 bases and 2 bases respectively, with 7 bases between them. In germline, CDR1 is MNHEY, CDR2 SVGEGT. The length of the CDR3 is 13 residues. CDR3 bases: TGTGCCAGCAGGGTGACAAACACCGGGGAGCTGTTTTTT. Encoded protein: CASRVTNTGELFF.

This chain joins TRBV2 and TRBJ2-7; D not certain. Trimming took off 3 bases at V and 1 base at J, with 7 bases between the two ends. CDR1 is SNHLY and CDR2 is FYNNEI in the germline V gene. CDR3 length: 13 amino acids. In nucleotides, the CDR3 is TGTGCCAGCAGTGACGGGCTATCCTACGAGCAGTACTTC. This translates into CASSDGLSYEQYF.

In this sample, this clonotype turned up a few times. V gene TRBV20-1 combines with J gene TRBJ2-7, with 7 bases matching TRBD1. This CDR3 contains 16 residues. The germline gives CDR1 DFQATT, CDR2 SNEGSKA (reference sequence). V lost 1 base, J lost 4 bases, and 13 bases stayed unmatched. CDR3 amino acids: CSARGPPRGQRYEQYF. The CDR3 region has the DNA TGCAGTGCTAGAGGCCCCCCTAGGGGGCAGAGGTACGAGCAGTACTTC.

This clonotype was found a few times. The gene calls are TRBV9 and TRBJ2-6; D call uncertain. The CDR3 is made up of 15 amino acids. Trimming removed 0 bases from V and 4 bases from J, with 8 bases in between. Germline CDR1 and CDR2: SGDLS and YYNGEE. CDR3 sequence (DNA): TGTGCCAGCAGCGTAGTAGGGTTGGGGGCCAACGTCCTGACTTTC. It encodes CASSVVGLGANVLTF. The full variable domain, its missing parts supplied by reference TRBV9 and TRBJ2-6, is DSGVTQTPKHLITATGQRVTLRCSPRSGDLSVYWYQQSLDQGLQFLIQYYNGEERAKGNILERFSAQQFPDLHSELNLSSLELGDSALYFCASSVVGLGANVLTFGAGSRLTVL.

The chain recombines TRBV5-1 with TRBJ2-1; 8 bases are shared with TRBD1. This CDR3 spans 15 amino acids. Germline lookup yields CDR1 SGHRS and CDR2 YFSETQ. The V segment lost 0 bases and the J segment 10 bases; nucleotides outside the gene matches: 9. The CDR3, as DNA: TGCGCCAGCAGCTTGGAACCAGGGGGCTTCAGAGAGCAGTTCTTC. It specifies CASSLEPGGFREQFF.

The chain links TRBV27 to TRBJ2-7, with D maybe TRBD2 (6 bases). The germline V and J ends were trimmed by 2 bases and 5 bases, with 13 bases remaining between them. The CDR3 totals 14 residues. The germline V gene encodes CDR1 MNHEY and CDR2 SMNVEV (reference sequence). The CDR3 spells CASSLRWRDHEQYF. The CDR3 region has the DNA TGTGCCAGCAGTTTAAGATGGCGGGATCACGAGCAGTACTTC.

The chain uses TRBV7-2 and TRBJ1-1; D not certain. The CDR3 runs 14 residues. V was cut by 0 bases and J by 5 bases, with 10 bases left in between. The V gene's germline CDR1 is SGHTA and CDR2 FQGNSA. For the CDR3, the DNA is TGTGCCAGCAGCTTAGCCCTAGGGTGGACTGAAGCTTTCTTT. It translates to CASSLALGWTEAFF.

This clonotype was recorded a few times. The J gene is TRBJ2-1, the V gene TRBV3-1, with TRBD2 matching over 7 bases. Germline V lookup: CDR1 LGHDT, CDR2 YNNKEL (reference sequence). V trimming: 4 bases; J trimming: 0 bases; junction bases outside the gene matches: 9. CDR3 size: 17 residues. The CDR3 spells CASSPARGGLSYNEQFF. CDR3 in DNA: TGTGCCAGCAGCCCCGCGCGCGGGGGACTCTCCTACAATGAGCAGTTCTTC.

In this sample, this clonotype turned up a few times. The rearrangement joins TRBV20-1 to TRBJ2-3, with 8 bases identical to TRBD2. The CDR3 runs 14 residues. V was pared by 1 base and J by 4 bases, with 4 bases of the junction left unmatched. Looked up from germline, CDR1 is DFQATT and CDR2 is SNEGSKA (reference sequence). CDR3 amino acids: CSARVGGVPDTQYF. The CDR3 DNA reads TGCAGTGCTAGAGTCGGGGGGGTTCCAGATACGCAGTATTTT.